This TCR beta chain was recorded in a study of shared clonotypes between healthy human individuals. Study conclusions and caveats: A reduction in generation probabilities was seen for non-shared clonotypes relative to those shared by all four donors.

When replicate PCRs were run on sorted subsets, they used about 220 ng DNA, about 30,000 T cell genomes. Methods used by the authors: ImmunoSEQ yielded junction-only sequences lacking quality scores, so filtering differed. Method: immunoSEQ multiplex PCR; TCRdb's copy keeps in-frame clones and lacks some. That table supplies the V and J calls and clone size; D and trimming were determined from the DNA. The data contain about a million clones, 60% to 85% of them seen just once; the ten biggest clones take up over 1.3%. A remark on this clone: The target antigen is unknown.

Only Caucasian adults living in Nashville, Tennessee made up the donor group. Germline V gives CDR1 LNHNV, CDR2 YYDKDF (reference sequence). Trimming removed 5 bases from V and 2 bases from J, with 13 bases in between. The CDR3 sequence is 14 residues long. J is TRBJ2-7 and V is TRBV15; D is unclear. Sequencing was done on a sample of memory CD4+ T cells sorted from blood. As to subset: CD45RA-negative fraction. The TCR was taken from a man aged 18 to 35 in good health. This CDR3 reads CATSPGIRPYEQYF. CDR3 in DNA: TGTGCCACCAGCCCTGGGATTCGGCCCTACGAGCAGTACTTC.